A few counts support the clone carrying this T cell receptor (beta chain). The data originate from a study of blood T cell repertoires in COVID-19. The CDR3 extends over 16 amino acids. Trimming at V came to 1 base and at J to 2 bases, leaving 5 bases not matched to a gene. CDR1 LNHNV and CDR2 YYDKDF come from the germline V gene (reference sequence). Sequencing used immunoSEQ multiplex PCR; TCRdb keeps in-frame clones, though not all of them. This table has around 190,000 clones, about 88% appearing once. Material for sequencing was PBMCs or T cells enriched from blood (not recorded which). The clonotype comes from a woman aged 18 to 35 who had recovered from COVID-19. The chain links TRBV15 to TRBJ1-2; 9 nucleotides match TRBD1. The CDR3 loop reads CATSRGDRVGNYGYTF. CDR3 nucleotide sequence: TGTGCCACCAGCAGAGGGGACAGGGTGGGGAACTATGGCTACACCTTC.